This T cell receptor beta chain was profiled in a study of metastatic and nonmetastatic thyroid tumors. Study summary: Across blood and tumor or nodule tissue, repertoires from malignant and benign thyroid patients were compared with one another. Study results and limitations: For both blood and tumor, malignant thyroid tumors reportedly showed significantly higher TCR beta diversity than benign nodules did.

All patients reached thyroid surgery having received no treatment beforehand. In the case of this clone: What it binds is unknown.

Authors' processing steps: It was from CDR3 differences across clinicopathological groups that a distant-metastasis classifier for papillary thyroid cancer was built. TCRdb reprocessed the PCR reads using MiXCR. The V and J calls and clone size come from TCRdb's table, not from the authors' own analysis. Of about 25,000 clones in the sample, roughly 20% were seen once. Source material: blood. This receptor was identified in a male donor with papillary thyroid cancer or a benign thyroid nodule (not recorded which). Some clones in this sample may be carry-over from other donors' samples.

CDR3 DNA sequence: TGTGCCAGCAGGCTTCTAGCGGGGGCCTCCTACGATCAGTTCTTC. Its translation is CASRLLAGASYDQFF. The chain couples TRBV28 to TRBJ2-7, with 10 bases aligning to TRBD2. The J call may be mistaken, given a closer DNA end match to TRBJ2-1. This CDR3 comprises 15 residues. The germline V gene has CDR1 MDHEN and CDR2 SYDVKM.